These 18 T cell receptor beta chains originate from one sample sequenced in a study of cytomegalovirus exposure and HLA in healthy donors. The PCR ran on 60 Vbeta and 13 Jbeta primers. Assay used: immunoSEQ multiplex PCR; TCRdb lists only in-frame clones, some missing. The repertoire includes about 140,000 clones, roughly 65% of them detected once, and about 4.1% sits in the top ten. Sequencing was done on a sample of PBMCs. Receptor source: a man between 60 and 75 years old in good health and CMV-seronegative.

The V gene is TRBV2, the J gene TRBJ2-2, with 7 bases identical to TRBD2. J gave up 6 bases and V 6 bases, and 7 bases lay outside the gene matches. This CDR3 spans 14 amino acids. The germline V gene encodes CDR1 SNHLY and CDR2 FYNNEI. CDR3 in DNA: TGTGCCAGCAGGCGGGCGGGAGAGGCCGGGGAGCTGTTTTTT. This translates into CASRRAGEAGELFF.

The chain carries TRBV2 and TRBJ1-2; weak D call: TRBD1 (6 bases). This CDR3 has 16 amino acids. V lost 0 bases and J 8 bases, leaving 19 bases between the germline ends. Germline V gene lookup returns CDR1 SNHLY and CDR2 FYNNEI. Here the CDR3 reads CASSEALKAGAKGYTF. The CDR3 bases are TGTGCCAGCAGTGAAGCGCTTAAGGCAGGGGCGAAGGGCTACACCTTC.

In its sample, this clone was seen once. The chain carries TRBV20-1 and TRBJ1-1, with a weak D call TRBD1 (6 bases). CDR1 and CDR2 from the germline V gene are DFQATT and SNEGSKA (reference sequence). This CDR3 comprises 11 residues. The V end lost 5 bases, the J end lost 8 bases, and 12 bases lay between the germline ends. In DNA, the CDR3 is TGCAGTGCTTCAAGGACAGCCGAAGCTTTCTTT. It yields the protein CSASRTAEAFF.

The gene calls are TRBV29-1 and TRBJ1-1; possibly TRBD1 for D (6 bases). This CDR3 comprises 13 residues. Germline assignment: CDR1 SQVTM and CDR2 ANQGSEA. V gave up 5 bases and J gave up 5 bases, with 15 bases separating them. DNA of the CDR3: TGCAGCGTTTTTGAGGGGGTGGGGACTGAAGCTTTCTTT. Translating gives CSVFEGVGTEAFF.

This sequence joins TRBV11-2 and TRBJ2-7; TRBD1 matches 7 bases. The CDR3 is 15 residues long. Trimming took 5 bases from V and 3 from J; bases not matched to a gene: 10. CDR1 SGHAT and CDR2 FQNNGV come from the germline V gene. Here the CDR3 reads CASSPQTGSHYEQYF. For the CDR3, the DNA is TGTGCCAGCAGCCCCCAGACAGGGAGTCACTACGAGCAGTACTTC.

The chain couples TRBV28 to TRBJ2-1; TRBD2 is a possible D gene (6 bases). The V gene's germline CDR1 is MDHEN and CDR2 SYDVKM. The CDR3 extends over 15 amino acids. V was pared by 3 bases and J by 3 bases, with 12 bases between. The CDR3 DNA reads as TGTGCCAGCAGTTTTGATTGGAGGGTCTACAATGAGCAGTTCTTC. Translated, it gives CASSFDWRVYNEQFF.

The chain uses TRBV9 and TRBJ1-1; no clear D gene. Germline CDR1 is SGDLS and CDR2 is YYNGEE. Trimming removed 2 bases from V and 1 base from J, with 12 bases in between. The CDR3 totals 15 residues. The CDR3 DNA is TGTGCCAGCAGCGTCACGGGGAATGGGAACACTGAAGCTTTCTTT. It encodes CASSVTGNGNTEAFF.

The chain couples TRBV15 to TRBJ1-3, with 9 bases matching TRBD1. The germline V gene has CDR1 LNHNV and CDR2 YYDKDF (reference sequence). J was trimmed by 4 bases and V by 4 bases; bases with no gene match: 5. The CDR3 covers 15 residues. The CDR3 nucleotides are TGTGCCACCAGCAAGGACAGGGGATCAGGAAACACCATATATTTT. Protein: CATSKDRGSGNTIYF.

This clone was observed once. The V gene is TRBV28, the J gene TRBJ1-5; D gene uncertain. V lost 6 bases, J lost 1 base, and 7 bases lay in between. In germline, CDR1 is MDHEN, CDR2 SYDVKM. This CDR3 is 13 amino acids long. CDR3 DNA sequence: TGTGCCAGCAGCCCCGTGAGCAATCAGCCCCAGCATTTT. It is translated as CASSPVSNQPQHF.

CDR3 amino acids: CARAQGDHEQYF. The CDR3 region has the DNA TGTGCTCGGGCACAGGGCGACCACGAGCAGTACTTC. The J gene is TRBJ2-7, the V gene TRBV11-3, with D tentatively TRBD1 (6 bases). This CDR3 is 12 amino acids long. Germline CDR1 is SGHNT and CDR2 is YENEEA. Using reference TRBV11-3 and TRBJ2-7 for the parts outside the CDR3, the full variable domain is EAGVVQSPRYKIIEKKQPVAFWCNPISGHNTLYWYLQNLGQGPELLIRYENEEAVDDSQLPKDRFSAERLKGVDSTLKIQPAELGDSAVYLCARAQGDHEQYFGPGTRLTVT.

The chain joins TRBV6-5 to TRBJ1-3; weak D call: TRBD1 (6 bases). Trimming shortened V by 4 bases and J by 0 bases, and 10 bases separated the two germline ends. Germline V gene lookup returns CDR1 MNHEY and CDR2 SVGAGI. CDR3 length equals 15 residues. The CDR3 coding sequence is TGTGCCAGCAGTTTTACAGGGTACTCTGGAAACACCATATATTTT. The encoded protein is CASSFTGYSGNTIYF.

The chain couples TRBV19 to TRBJ2-1, with D tentatively TRBD1 (6 bases). The germline V and J ends were trimmed by 3 bases and 9 bases, with 12 bases remaining between them. The CDR3 covers 13 residues. Germline loops: CDR1 LNHDA, CDR2 SQIVND (reference sequence). The CDR3 region is CASSIGQGLEQFF. The DNA of the CDR3 is TGTGCCAGTAGTATCGGCCAGGGGCTTGAGCAGTTCTTC.

The CDR3 loop is CASHISGRAWTNNEQFF. CDR3 nucleotides: TGTGCCAGTCATATCAGCGGGAGGGCCTGGACGAACAATGAGCAGTTCTTC. The chain combines TRBV19 with TRBJ2-1; TRBD2 matches at 10 bases. Germline V gene data show CDR1 as LNHDA and CDR2 as SQIVND (reference sequence). V was pared by 8 bases and J by 5 bases, with 15 bases of the junction left unmatched. The CDR3 covers 17 residues.

CDR3 DNA sequence: TGTGCCAGCAGCGCAGGGTACGGCAATCAGCCCCAGCATTTT. Translated, it gives CASSAGYGNQPQHF. V usage is TRBV9 and J usage is TRBJ1-5, with D perhaps TRBD1 (5 bases). This CDR3 is 14 amino acids long. Trimming cost V 3 bases and J 2 bases, with 9 bases left between them. Germline V gives CDR1 SGDLS, CDR2 YYNGEE.

About this clone: This specimen includes other DNA sequences encoding the same CDR3. The chain combines TRBV28 with TRBJ2-3; TRBD2 is a possible D gene (5 bases). The germline V gene encodes CDR1 MDHEN and CDR2 SYDVKM. The CDR3 contains 14 residues. V gave up 2 bases and J gave up 0 bases, with 6 bases separating them. CDR3 sequence reads: CASSLGGSTDTQYF. Here the CDR3 DNA reads TGTGCCAGCAGTTTAGGCGGGAGCACAGATACGCAGTATTTT.

The chain has TRBV9 and TRBJ1-1, with 7 bases aligning to TRBD1. In germline, CDR1 is SGDLS, CDR2 YYNGEE. This CDR3 contains 15 residues. The V gene end was trimmed by 3 bases and the J gene end by 5 bases; junction bases not matched to a gene: 10. The CDR3 protein is CASSAGQVDWTEAFF. For the CDR3, the DNA is TGTGCCAGCAGCGCCGGACAGGTAGATTGGACTGAAGCTTTCTTT.

The chain employs TRBV6-1 and TRBJ2-3; maybe TRBD1 (5 bases). The CDR3 extends over 14 amino acids. Germline V gene sequence: CDR1 MNHNS, CDR2 SASEGT. The V end was cut by 5 bases, the J end by 5 bases, with 14 bases between. For the CDR3, the DNA is TGTGCCAGCAGTTTCCGATCAACAGGAGATACGCAGTATTTT. It yields the protein CASSFRSTGDTQYF.

The rearrangement joins TRBV9 to TRBJ1-3, with D possibly being TRBD1 (6 bases). The CDR3 covers 17 residues. The V and J ends lost 1 base and 1 base respectively, with 15 bases between them. CDR1 SGDLS and CDR2 YYNGEE come from the germline V gene. The CDR3 loop reads CASSVQGGGTSGNTIYF. The CDR3 region has the DNA TGTGCCAGCAGCGTACAAGGGGGAGGGACTTCTGGAAACACCATATATTTT.